The present TCR beta chain was sequenced within a study of blood T cell repertoires in COVID-19. Study context: Researchers got acute and convalescent COVID-19 samples from the United States, Italy and Spain.

The CDR3 runs 13 residues. Germline V gene lookup returns CDR1 MNHNY and CDR2 SVGAGI (reference sequence). V was clipped by 5 bases and J by 3 bases, with 11 bases between them. In the original analysis: Reference gene primer amplification gave estimated nucleated cell counts. TCRdb's copy holds only in-frame clones and misses some; the assay was immunoSEQ multiplex PCR. The DNA gave D and trimming, while V, J and clone size come from that table. The sample lists hundreds of thousands of clones, around nine tenths occurring once. The sequence was collected from a woman in her 30s with COVID-19, enrolled during active disease. The V call is TRBV6-6, the J call TRBJ2-7; a weak D match, TRBD2 (6 bases). The sample was peripheral blood. The DNA for the CDR3 is TGTGCCAGCAGTCGCGGGAATCACTACGAGCAGTACTTC. It is translated as CASSRGNHYEQYF.